This T cell receptor (beta chain) appears in the sequencing data of a study of blood T cell repertoires in COVID-19. Study-wide background: PBMCs, B-cell-depleted T cells, or T cells provided the cDNA or gDNA that made up the material.

The germline V gene has CDR1 SGHTA and CDR2 FQGTGA. CDR3 length equals 13 residues. V was cut by 5 bases and J by 2 bases, with 6 bases left in between. Concerning this clone itself: This CDR3 is also generated by other DNA sequences in the sample.

Sequenced by immunoSEQ multiplex PCR; TCRdb stores in-frame clones only, minus some. The sample lists a few hundred thousand clones, roughly 86% occurring once. This sequence joins TRBV7-3 and TRBJ2-2, with D hard to call. The specimen sequenced was peripheral blood. This clonotype was sampled from a woman in her forties or fifties with acute or convalescent COVID-19. CDR3 DNA: TGTGCCAGCAGCCCTTTAAACACCGGGGAGCTGTTTTTT. Its translation is CASSPLNTGELFF. The full variable domain, its missing parts supplied by reference TRBV7-3 and TRBJ2-2, is GAGVSQTPSNKVTEKGKYVELRCDPISGHTALYWYRQSLGQGPEFLIYFQGTGAADDSGLPNDRFFAVRPEGSVSTLKIQRTERGDSAVYLCASSPLNTGELFFGEGSRLTVL.